The 4 T cell receptor beta chains below come from one sample, sequenced in a study of blood T cell repertoires in COVID-19. Only in-frame clones appear in the TCRdb table, and some are missing; sequencing was by immunoSEQ multiplex PCR. This repertoire shows about 380,000 clones, more than 75% found once; its top ten account for 1.2%. Sequenced input: PBMCs or T cells enriched from blood (not recorded which). Source of these receptors: a woman between 18 and 30 years old who had recovered from COVID-19.

There are a few counts of this clone. The gene calls are TRBV9 and TRBJ1-2; D is unclear. CDR3 size: 15 residues. Trimming cost V 1 base and J 0 bases, with 10 bases left between them. Germline values: CDR1 SGDLS, CDR2 YYNGEE. This chain's CDR3 is CASSVFDSSNYGYTF. The CDR3 nucleotides are TGTGCCAGCAGCGTATTCGACTCCTCTAACTATGGCTACACCTTC.

This clone was observed a few times. V is TRBV19 and J is TRBJ2-7, with D tentatively TRBD1 (6 bases). Germline CDR1 and CDR2: LNHDA and SQIVND (reference sequence). Between the trimmed V and J ends, which lost 5 bases and 2 bases, there was a span of 19 bases. The CDR3 runs 16 residues. The CDR3 sequence is CASSSPPGHLTYEQYF. CDR3 coding DNA: TGTGCCAGTAGTTCCCCCCCGGGACACCTAACCTACGAGCAGTACTTC.

This rearrangement joins TRBV7-6 to TRBJ1-1; 7 bases align to TRBD1. CDR3 size: 14 residues. Germline assignment: CDR1 SGHVS and CDR2 FNYEAQ. V was pared by 4 bases and J by 6 bases, with 8 bases of the junction left unmatched. CDR3 coding DNA: TGTGCCAGCAGCTACGAGACAGGGTACGCTGAAGCTTTCTTT. Translation: CASSYETGYAEAFF.

The chain joins TRBV28 to TRBJ2-7, with 11 nucleotides matching TRBD1. V shed 6 bases and J 3 bases; nucleotides not matched to a gene: 7. The CDR3 is 15 amino acids. Germline V lookup: CDR1 MDHEN, CDR2 SYDVKM. The CDR3 DNA is TGTGCCAGCAGCCGGACCGGGACAGGGGGCTACGAGCAGTACTTC. Encoded protein: CASSRTGTGGYEQYF.